The clone carrying this T cell receptor (beta chain) has at least ten counts. Its specificity is not known. Study results and limitations: Tumor memory CD4+ T cell TCR gene usage was found to cluster with blood and lymph node memory CD4+ cells and with lymph node naive CD4+ cells.

Full-length variable regions came from constant-region reverse primers plus semi-nested Nested Universal Primer A PCR. TCRdb ran MiXCR on the 5' RACE reads and lists one entry per CDR3 protein. The sample lists about 23,000 distinct CDR3 sequences; approximately 28% were seen once. The CDR3 has 14 amino acids. Germline V gene sequence: CDR1 MNHEY, CDR2 SVGAGI. Between the trimmed V and J ends, which lost 6 bases and 0 bases, there was a span of 8 bases. The receptor's source is a female donor with breast cancer. The sample was tumor-infiltrating naive CD4+ T cells sorted from the breast tumor. Sample subset: naive CD4+ T cells, CD4+CD45RA+CD25-. V gene TRBV6-5 combines with J gene TRBJ2-2, with D perhaps matching TRBD1 or TRBD2 (5 bases each). CDR3 region: CASSGTANTGELFF. DNA for the CDR3: TGTGCCAGCAGCGGGACGGCGAACACCGGGGAGCTGTTTTTT.